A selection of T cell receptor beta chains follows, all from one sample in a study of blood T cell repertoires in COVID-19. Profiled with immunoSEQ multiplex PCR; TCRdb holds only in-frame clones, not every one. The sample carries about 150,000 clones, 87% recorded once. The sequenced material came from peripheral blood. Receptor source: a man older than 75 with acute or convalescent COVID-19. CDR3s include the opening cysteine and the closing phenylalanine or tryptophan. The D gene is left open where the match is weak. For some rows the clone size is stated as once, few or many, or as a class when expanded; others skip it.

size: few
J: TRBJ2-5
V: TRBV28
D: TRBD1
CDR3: CATDSTGPALETQYF
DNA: TGTGCCACCGACTCGACAGGGCCTGCTCTCGAGACCCAGTACTTC

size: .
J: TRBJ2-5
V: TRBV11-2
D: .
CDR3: CASSRRIQKETQYF
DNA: TGTGCCAGCAGCCGGAGGATCCAGAAAGAGACCCAGTACTTC

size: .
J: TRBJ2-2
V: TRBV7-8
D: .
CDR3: CASSQDRNTGELFF
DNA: TGTGCCAGCAGCCAAGACAGGAACACCGGGGAGCTGTTTTTT

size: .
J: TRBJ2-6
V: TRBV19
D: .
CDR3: CASSNLQGRGSGANVLTF
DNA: TGTGCCAGTAGTAACTTACAGGGTAGGGGCTCTGGGGCCAACGTCCTGACTTTC

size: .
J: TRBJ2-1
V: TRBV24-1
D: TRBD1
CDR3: CATSDRGLGNNEQFF
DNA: TGTGCCACCAGTGATAGGGGGCTTGGGAACAATGAGCAGTTCTTC

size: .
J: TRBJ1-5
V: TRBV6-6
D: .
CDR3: CASSYSTEGQPQHF
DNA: TGTGCCAGCAGTTACTCGACAGAAGGTCAGCCCCAGCATTTT

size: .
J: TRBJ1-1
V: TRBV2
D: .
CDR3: CASSTDRLNTEAFF
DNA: TGTGCCAGCAGTACCGACAGGCTGAACACTGAAGCTTTCTTT

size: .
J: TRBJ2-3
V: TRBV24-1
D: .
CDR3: CATSDSQGFTDTQYF
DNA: TGTGCCACCAGTGATTCACAGGGATTCACAGATACGCAGTATTTT

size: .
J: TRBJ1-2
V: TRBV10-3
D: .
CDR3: CAISDPQYSYTF
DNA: TGTGCCATCAGTGACCCCCAGTATAGCTACACCTTC

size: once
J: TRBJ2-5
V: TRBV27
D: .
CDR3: CASSLTSSALQETQYF
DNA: TGTGCCAGCAGTCTAACTAGCTCGGCCCTACAAGAGACCCAGTACTTC

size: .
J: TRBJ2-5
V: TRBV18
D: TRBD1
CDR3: CASSPPRQGILGQETQYF
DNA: TGTGCCAGCTCACCACCGCGACAGGGGATCTTGGGGCAAGAGACCCAGTACTTC

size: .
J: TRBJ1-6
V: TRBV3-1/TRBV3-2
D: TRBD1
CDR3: CASSQGQGRSPLHF
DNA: TGTGCCAGCAGCCAAGGACAGGGACGTTCACCCCTCCACTTT

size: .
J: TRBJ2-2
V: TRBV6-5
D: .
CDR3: CASSYDTPNTGELFF
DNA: TGTGCCAGCAGTTACGACACTCCGAACACCGGGGAGCTGTTTTTT

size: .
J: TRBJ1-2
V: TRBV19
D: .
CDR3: CASQNLAGNYGYTF
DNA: TGTGCCAGCCAAAACCTTGCAGGGAACTATGGCTACACCTTC